The 24 T cell receptor beta chains given below trace back to one sample, sequenced in a study of blood T cell repertoires in COVID-19. This table comes from immunoSEQ multiplex PCR, and its TCRdb copy is limited to in-frame clones, with some not included. The sample lists 100,000 or so clones; around 90% were seen once. Sequencing used peripheral blood. The receptors shown here come from a human donor with active COVID-19. The donor label of this sample is uncertain.

The chain carries TRBV29-1 and TRBJ1-1; the match to TRBD1 covers 8 bases. Germline V gives CDR1 SQVTM, CDR2 ANQGSEA. After removal of 7 bases from V and 5 bases from J, the junction contained 6 bases not matched to a gene. The CDR3 extends over 12 amino acids. CDR3 protein: CSAGQGETEAFF. CDR3 sequence (DNA): TGCAGCGCAGGACAGGGTGAAACTGAAGCTTTCTTT.

This clone was picked up one time. V gene TRBV7-9 combines with J gene TRBJ2-7; D is perhaps TRBD1 (5 bases). The CDR3 covers 14 residues. V lost 2 bases and J 2 bases, leaving 10 bases between the germline ends. Germline CDR1 and CDR2: SEHNR and FQNEAQ (reference sequence). In DNA form, the CDR3 reads TGTGCCAGCAGCTTATCAGGGAACCCCTACGAGCAGTACTTC. The encoded protein is CASSLSGNPYEQYF.

The chain employs TRBV3-1 (or the pseudogene TRBV3-2) and TRBJ1-6; D not resolved. The CDR3 has 11 residues. V was cut by 4 bases and J by 14 bases, with 9 bases left in between. Germline V gives CDR1 LGHDT, CDR2 YNNKEL (reference sequence). CDR3: CASSPGLSLHF. CDR3 nucleotides: TGTGCCAGCAGCCCTGGGCTATCCCTCCACTTT.

The CDR3 here is CASSKLRWGRQETQYF. The CDR3 DNA reads as TGTGCCAGCAGCAAATTGAGGTGGGGGCGACAAGAGACCCAGTACTTC. The V and J genes are TRBV21-1 and TRBJ2-5; whether TRBD1, the table's D call, matches the DNA was not checked. TRBV21-1 is shown as a pseudogene. The CDR3 extends over 16 amino acids.

This clone appeared once. This sequence joins TRBV13 and TRBJ1-2, with 11 bases fitting TRBD1. The CDR3 extends over 15 amino acids. Germline CDR1 and CDR2: PRHDT and FYEKMQ (reference sequence). V gave up 4 bases and J gave up 10 bases; unmatched junction bases: 11. CDR3 loop: CASSSWTGGVLVYTF. CDR3 nucleotide sequence: TGTGCCAGCAGCTCGTGGACAGGGGGCGTCCTGGTCTACACCTTC.

This rearrangement joins TRBV6-5 to TRBJ2-1, with 7 nucleotides matching TRBD2. CDR1 MNHEY and CDR2 SVGAGI come from the germline V gene. There are 13 residues in the CDR3. The junction had 2 bases not matched to a gene; V was cut back by 0 bases and J by 9 bases. The CDR3 DNA is TGTGCCAGCAGTTACTCTGGCGGGGGTGAGCAGTTCTTC. The encoded protein is CASSYSGGGEQFF.

V is TRBV27 and J is TRBJ1-6, with TRBD1 matching 8 bases. CDR1 is MNHEY and CDR2 is SMNVEV in the germline V gene (reference sequence). This CDR3 has 16 amino acids. Trimming took 2 bases from V and 7 from J; bases not matched to a gene: 7. CDR3 sequence reads: CASSLRPGTGNSPLHF. The CDR3 DNA is TGTGCCAGCAGTTTACGGCCCGGGACAGGAAATTCACCCCTCCACTTT.

The chain has TRBV10-3 and TRBJ1-1; maybe TRBD1 (5 bases). Germline V gene lookup returns CDR1 ENHRY and CDR2 SYGVKD. The V and J ends lost 4 bases and 5 bases respectively, with 17 bases between them. The CDR3 length is 15 residues. The CDR3 DNA sequence: TGTGCCATCAGTGCTGCCCAGGGTTCCAGGACTGAAGCTTTCTTT. It translates to CAISAAQGSRTEAFF.

The chain joins TRBV3-1 (or the pseudogene TRBV3-2) to TRBJ1-1, with 9 bases lining up with TRBD1. V lost 4 bases to trimming and J lost 5 bases; unmatched junction nucleotides: 5. The CDR3 spans 14 residues. Germline assignment: CDR1 LGHDT and CDR2 YNNKEL (reference sequence). This chain's CDR3 is CASSRDRAITEAFF. The CDR3 nucleotides are TGTGCCAGCAGCCGGGACAGGGCTATAACTGAAGCTTTCTTT.

The chain combines TRBV27 with TRBJ1-2; 7 nucleotides align to TRBD1. The CDR3 has 13 amino acids. Germline V gives CDR1 MNHEY, CDR2 SMNVEV (reference sequence). The J segment lost 7 bases and the V segment lost 6 bases, leaving 8 bases of the junction unmatched. CDR3 sequence: CASRTGQVGGYTF. CDR3 DNA: TGTGCCAGCAGAACCGGACAGGTTGGTGGCTACACCTTC.

To note about this clone: One junction end disagrees with the germline gene, perhaps due to a read error. This sequence joins TRBV27 and TRBJ2-7; D not certain. Germline CDR1 reads MNHEY; CDR2 reads SMNVEV (reference sequence). The CDR3 sequence is 12 residues long. CDR3 loop: CASRLSPDEQYF. The CDR3 nucleotides are TGTGCCAGCCGTTTATCCCCGGACGAGCAGTACTTC.

This chain joins TRBV28 and TRBJ2-7; 8 bases fit TRBD2. With 9 bases clipped from V and 7 bases from J, the junction kept 17 bases outside the gene matches. Germline V CDR1 and CDR2: MDHEN, SYDVKM. The CDR3 has 15 amino acids. The CDR3 DNA reads as TGTGCCAGTTTTGGGCTGGGCGGGGGGCTGGAAGAGCAGTACTTC. Encoded protein: CASFGLGGGLEEQYF.

The chain employs TRBV6-1 and TRBJ2-1; TRBD2 agrees at 10 bases. Germline lookup yields CDR1 MNHNS and CDR2 SASEGT. V lost 1 base, J lost 5 bases, and 8 bases stayed unmatched. The length of the CDR3 is 17 residues. As DNA, the CDR3 is TGTGCCAGCAGTGAAGAAAAACTAGCGGGGAACAACAATGAGCAGTTCTTC. The encoded protein is CASSEEKLAGNNNEQFF.

This chain links TRBV11-3 with TRBJ2-2; 9 bases fit TRBD1. Per the germline V gene, CDR1 is SGHNT and CDR2 is YENEEA. The CDR3 contains 15 residues. V was pared by 3 bases and J by 1 base, with 0 bases of the junction left unmatched. The CDR3 DNA is TGTGCCAGCAGCTTGGGACAGGGGAACACCGGGGAGCTGTTTTTT. It yields the protein CASSLGQGNTGELFF.

The chain combines TRBV10-1 with TRBJ1-1, with a possible D match to TRBD1 (5 bases). V lost 0 bases and J lost 3, with 8 bases in between. Per the germline V gene, CDR1 is WNHNN and CDR2 is SYGVQD (reference sequence). This CDR3 contains 14 residues. The CDR3 coding sequence is TGCGCCAGCAGTGAGTCGTTCAGGGACACTGAAGCTTTCTTT. Translated: CASSESFRDTEAFF.

The chain carries TRBV7-9 and TRBJ1-1, with D perhaps TRBD1 (6 bases). Germline V gene sequence: CDR1 SEHNR, CDR2 FQNEAQ (reference sequence). This CDR3 has 15 residues. V was trimmed by 3 bases and J by 3 bases, leaving 14 bases between them. The chain's CDR3 is CASSFSVQGDTEAFF. As DNA, the CDR3 is TGTGCCAGCAGCTTCTCGGTACAGGGAGACACTGAAGCTTTCTTT.

The chain has TRBV6-5 and TRBJ2-5, with TRBD1 matching 8 bases. The CDR3 covers 13 residues. Losses at the gene ends were 7 bases for V and 2 bases for J; bases not matched to a gene: 3. CDR1 and CDR2 (germline): MNHEY, SVGAGI. CDR3 DNA: TGTGCCAGCAACGGACAGGGACAAGAGACCCAGTACTTC. Translation: CASNGQGQETQYF.

The chain has TRBV24-1 and TRBJ2-2, with 10 bases lining up with TRBD1. The CDR3 is 16 residues long. Trimming at V came to 4 bases and at J to 6 bases, leaving 7 bases not matched to a gene. The germline V gene has CDR1 KGHDR and CDR2 SFDVKD. CDR3 nucleotide sequence: TGTGCCACCAGTGACCGGGGGACAGGGGTAGCCGGGGAGCTGTTTTTT. It is translated as CATSDRGTGVAGELFF.

The CDR3 protein is CASRWAGGAQETQYF. CDR3 nucleotide sequence: TGTGCCAGCAGGTGGGCCGGCGGGGCCCAAGAGACCCAGTACTTC. The chain is built from TRBV6-5 and TRBJ2-5; tentatively, D is TRBD2 (6 bases). There are 15 residues in the CDR3. The germline V gene encodes CDR1 MNHEY and CDR2 SVGAGI. Between the trimmed V and J ends, which lost 6 bases and 1 base, there was a span of 15 bases.

As regards this clone: Additional DNA sequences in this sample encode the identical CDR3. This chain uses TRBV18 with TRBJ2-7; D remains ambiguous. V lost 6 bases and J 3 bases, leaving 9 bases between the germline ends. CDR3 size: 12 residues. Germline V gene sequence: CDR1 KGHSH, CDR2 LQKENI. In nucleotides, the CDR3 is TGTGCCAGCTCCCCCGACTTCTACGAGCAGTACTTC. Its protein product is CASSPDFYEQYF. The whole variable domain, filled in from reference TRBV18 and TRBJ2-7, reads NAGVMQNPRHLVRRRGQEARLRCSPMKGHSHVYWYRQLPEEGLKFMVYLQKENIIDESGMPKERFSAEFPKEGPSILRIQQVVRGDSAAYFCASSPDFYEQYFGPGTRLTVT.

This chain uses TRBV2 with TRBJ2-5, with 11 bases matching TRBD2. Germline V CDR1 and CDR2: SNHLY, FYNNEI. The V segment lost 5 bases and the J segment 3 bases; nucleotides outside the gene matches: 8. The CDR3 length is 16 residues. CDR3 bases: TGTGCCAGCAGTCCTAGCGGGGGGCCGATAAAAGAGACCCAGTACTTC. The encoded protein is CASSPSGGPIKETQYF.

The genes are TRBV29-1 and TRBJ2-1; 8 nucleotides align to TRBD2. This CDR3 spans 13 amino acids. Looked up from germline, CDR1 is SQVTM and CDR2 is ANQGSEA. Trimming removed 7 bases from V and 7 bases from J; junction bases left unmatched: 9. CDR3 sequence: CSGQAGDGNEQFF. DNA of the CDR3: TGCAGCGGTCAAGCGGGGGACGGGAATGAGCAGTTCTTC.

This chain uses TRBV19 with TRBJ1-1; 10 nucleotides match TRBD1. Germline V CDR1 and CDR2: LNHDA, SQIVND (reference sequence). Trimming cost V 2 bases and J 5 bases; bases outside gene matches: 8. This CDR3 has 16 amino acids. Written as DNA, the CDR3 is TGTGCCAGTAGTATAAAGCGACAGGGGGCTAATACTGAAGCTTTCTTT. Translation gives CASSIKRQGANTEAFF.

The chain recombines TRBV28 with TRBJ1-2, with D perhaps matching TRBD1 (5 bases). Germline V gene sequence: CDR1 MDHEN, CDR2 SYDVKM. This CDR3 region has 12 residues. Between the trimmed V and J ends, which lost 4 bases and 6 bases, there was a span of 9 bases. As DNA, the CDR3 is TGTGCCAGCAGTTCGACAGAAGATGGCTACACCTTC. Translation: CASSSTEDGYTF.